The 16 T cell receptor beta chains below all came from one sample that was sequenced in a study of blood T cells in healthy people across ages. For the second PCR, which ran for 7 to 11 cycles, a sample-barcoded 5' primer and a J-beta primer mix were used. TCRdb re-called the 5' RACE reads with MiXCR, one entry per CDR3 protein. The sample has some 640,000 distinct CDR3 sequences, around 45% seen once. The sample comprised blood. Every receptor here comes from a woman aged 60-75 years in good health.

The CDR3 coding sequence is TGTGCCAGCCGGACCACCGGGACATTATTAGCTAGGACTGAAGCTTTCTTT. Its translation is CASRTTGTLLARTEAFF. J is TRBJ1-1 and V is TRBV12-3 or TRBV12-4, with D maybe TRBD1 (6 bases). The CDR3 runs to 17 residues. V was cut by 8 bases and J by 5 bases, with 27 bases left in between.

This rearrangement joins TRBV4-2 to TRBJ2-1; D gene unclear. In germline, CDR1 is LGHNA, CDR2 YNFKEQ. Trimming left V 0 bases short and J 8 bases short, with 8 bases between. CDR3 length: 13 residues. The DNA for the CDR3 is TGTGCCAGCAGCCAAGATGTTGTTGATGAGCAGTTCTTC. As protein: CASSQDVVDEQFF.

The sample holds many counts of this clonotype. The chain has TRBV7-2 and TRBJ2-7; D might be TRBD1 (5 bases). V gave up 5 bases and J gave up 4 bases, with 12 bases separating them. This CDR3 spans 13 amino acids. Looked up from germline, CDR1 is SGHTA and CDR2 is FQGNSA. The CDR3 nucleotides read TGTGCCAGCAGCCGGATGACAGCTTACGAGCAGTACTTC. It codes for CASSRMTAYEQYF.

V and J are TRBV20-1 and TRBJ2-1; TRBD2 matches 9 bases. Germline loops: CDR1 DFQATT, CDR2 SNEGSKA (reference sequence). CDR3 size: 13 residues. V was pared by 5 bases and J by 8 bases, with 7 bases of the junction left unmatched. CDR3 protein: CSAAAGGGDEQFF. In DNA form, the CDR3 reads TGCAGTGCTGCTGCGGGAGGGGGGGATGAGCAGTTCTTC.

The chain uses TRBV12-3 or TRBV12-4 and TRBJ1-2, with 9 nucleotides matching TRBD1. The CDR3 runs to 15 residues. V lost 6 bases to trimming and J lost 1 base; unmatched junction nucleotides: 6. CDR3 amino acids: CASRGTGTRNYGYTF. CDR3 DNA: TGTGCCAGCAGGGGGACAGGGACCCGTAACTATGGCTACACCTTC.

The gene calls are TRBV29-1 and TRBJ2-2; the D gene is possibly TRBD1 (5 bases). The CDR3 sequence is 14 residues long. CDR1 and CDR2 from the germline V gene are SQVTM and ANQGSEA. Trimming left V 4 bases short and J 1 base short, with 10 bases between. This CDR3 reads CSVVPDRNTGELFF. CDR3 in DNA: TGCAGCGTTGTTCCAGACAGGAACACCGGGGAGCTGTTTTTT.

The chain joins TRBV9 to TRBJ2-2, with TRBD1 matching 8 bases. This CDR3 has 16 residues. The germline CDR1 and CDR2 sequences are SGDLS and YYNGEE. V gave up 3 bases and J gave up 0 bases; unmatched junction bases: 4. The CDR3 DNA sequence: TGTGCCAGCAGCGGTCGACAGGGGCCGAACACCGGGGAGCTGTTTTTT. This translates into CASSGRQGPNTGELFF.

There are a few counts of this clonotype. The chain employs TRBV18 and TRBJ2-1; D not resolved. V lost 3 bases and J 5 bases, leaving 14 bases between the germline ends. CDR3 size: 15 residues. In germline, CDR1 is KGHSH, CDR2 LQKENI. CDR3 DNA: TGTGCCAGCTCACCGGAACCGTTAGGTGACAATGAGCAGTTCTTC. Its translation: CASSPEPLGDNEQFF.

This clonotype was seen only a few times. The V call is TRBV9, the J call TRBJ2-1; D might be TRBD2 (6 bases). The CDR3 sequence is 16 residues long. Germline V gene data show CDR1 as SGDLS and CDR2 as YYNGEE. Trimming removed 2 bases from V and 4 bases from J, with 16 bases in between. The DNA of the CDR3 is TGTGCCAGCAGCGTGCTAAGGCTAGCGTCTTACAATGAGCAGTTCTTC. As protein: CASSVLRLASYNEQFF. Variable domain in full (rest from reference TRBV9 and TRBJ2-1): DSGVTQTPKHLITATGQRVTLRCSPRSGDLSVYWYQQSLDQGLQFLIQYYNGEERAKGNILERFSAQQFPDLHSELNLSSLELGDSALYFCASSVLRLASYNEQFFGPGTRLTVL.

The chain recombines TRBV4-3 with TRBJ2-5; 9 nucleotides match TRBD1. J lost 11 bases, V lost 0 bases, and 16 bases had no gene match. The CDR3 covers 17 residues. CDR1 and CDR2 (germline): LGHNA, YSLEER. The CDR3 spells CASSQDPGTGRANEQYF. The CDR3 DNA is TGCGCCAGCAGCCAAGACCCCGGGACAGGGAGGGCCAATGAGCAGTACTTC.

The V gene is TRBV29-1, the J gene TRBJ2-5; TRBD1 aligns across 7 bases. This CDR3 region has 12 residues. Trimming removed 7 bases from V and 3 bases from J; junction bases left unmatched: 5. Germline V gene lookup returns CDR1 SQVTM and CDR2 ANQGSEA. The CDR3 sequence: CSAHRGKETQYF. Here the CDR3 DNA reads TGCAGCGCCCACAGGGGTAAAGAGACCCAGTACTTC.

Only a few counts were recorded for this clonotype. The chain is built from TRBV5-1 and TRBJ1-1; 9 bases are shared with TRBD1. Germline V lookup: CDR1 SGHRS, CDR2 YFSETQ. The CDR3 runs to 14 residues. J gave up 1 base and V 4 bases, and 2 bases lay outside the gene matches. The CDR3 coding sequence is TGCGCCAGCAGCCCGGACAGGGGGAACACTGAAGCTTTCTTT. Protein: CASSPDRGNTEAFF. The variable domain in full, with the rest retrieved from reference TRBV5-1 and TRBJ1-1, is KAGVTQTPRYLIKTRGQQVTLSCSPISGHRSVSWYQQTPGQGLQFLFEYFSETQRNKGNFPGRFSGRQFSNSRSEMNVSTLELGDSALYLCASSPDRGNTEAFFGQGTRLTVV.

J is TRBJ2-7 and V is TRBV7-9; either TRBD1 or TRBD2 may fit D (6 bases each). Germline CDR1 is SEHNR and CDR2 is FQNEAQ (reference sequence). The CDR3 contains 15 residues. Trimming stripped 6 bases from V and 4 bases from J, with 19 bases between. This CDR3 reads CASRGLGGDIYEQYF. As DNA, the CDR3 is TGTGCCAGCAGGGGGCTAGGAGGGGACATTTACGAGCAGTACTTC. Based on the CDR3 plus reference TRBV7-9 and TRBJ2-7, the full variable domain is DTGVSQNPRHKITKRGQNVTFRCDPISEHNRLYWYRQTLGQGPEFLTYFQNEAQLEKSRLLSDRFSAERPKGSFSTLEIQRTEQGDSAMYLCASRGLGGDIYEQYFGPGTRLTVT.

This rearrangement joins TRBV5-1 to TRBJ1-6, with D perhaps matching TRBD1 (5 bases). V lost 0 bases and J 7 bases, leaving 14 bases between the germline ends. This CDR3 is 16 amino acids long. Germline assignment: CDR1 SGHRS and CDR2 YFSETQ. The CDR3 DNA is TGCGCCAGCAGCTTGGTAGGGGACTCTGGAAATTCACCCCTCCACTTT. This gives the protein CASSLVGDSGNSPLHF.

This rearrangement joins TRBV6-5 to TRBJ1-1; 7 bases match TRBD1. The J segment lost 3 bases and the V segment lost 5 bases, leaving 9 bases of the junction unmatched. The CDR3 spans 15 residues. Germline lookup yields CDR1 MNHEY and CDR2 SVGAGI. CDR3 sequence (DNA): TGTGCCAGCAGTCCACAGGGGCGCAGTGACACTGAAGCTTTCTTT. Residues: CASSPQGRSDTEAFF.

The table lists this clonotype with a few counts. The rearrangement joins TRBV11-3 to TRBJ2-7; D not resolved. Germline loops: CDR1 SGHNT, CDR2 YENEEA. V gave up 1 base and J gave up 0 bases, with 7 bases separating them. The length of the CDR3 is 14 residues. The CDR3: CASSLGHSSYEQYF. In DNA form, the CDR3 reads TGTGCCAGCAGCTTAGGGCACAGCTCCTACGAGCAGTACTTC. Based on the CDR3 plus reference TRBV11-3 and TRBJ2-7, the full variable domain is EAGVVQSPRYKIIEKKQPVAFWCNPISGHNTLYWYLQNLGQGPELLIRYENEEAVDDSQLPKDRFSAERLKGVDSTLKIQPAELGDSAVYLCASSLGHSSYEQYFGPGTRLTVT.